This is a list of T cell receptor beta chains from one sample in a study of blood T cell repertoires in COVID-19. Only in-frame clones appear in the TCRdb table, and some are missing; sequencing was by immunoSEQ multiplex PCR. This sample has about 73,000 clones, with about 83% found just once. The sequencing sample was made of peripheral blood. Receptors originate from a woman aged 60-75 years with acute or convalescent COVID-19. CDR3s include the opening cysteine and the closing phenylalanine or tryptophan. The D gene is left open where the match is weak. Where a row states a size, it is once, few, many or the class of an expanded clone; other rows omit it.

- TRBJ2-2 TRBV7-9 TRBD2 CASNGGTNTGELFF TGTGCCAGTAACGGGGGGACGAACACCGGGGAGCTGTTTTTT
- TRBJ2-3 TRBV6-5 - CASSYDNGILPDTQYF TGTGCCAGCAGTTACGATAACGGGATCCTCCCAGATACGCAGTATTTT
- TRBJ1-1 TRBV6-5 TRBD1 CASRPGDRVGTEAFF TGTGCCAGCAGACCCGGGGACAGGGTGGGCACTGAAGCTTTCTTT
- TRBJ2-5 TRBV7-6 - CASSLADGGQETQYF TGTGCCAGCAGCTTAGCGGACGGGGGCCAAGAGACCCAGTACTTC
- TRBJ2-2 TRBV6-1 TRBD2 CASSEKGAGGLTGELFF TGTGCCAGCAGTGAAAAGGGTGCGGGGGGGCTCACCGGGGAGCTGTTTTTT
- TRBJ1-2 TRBV7-9 TRBD1 CASSFDRAEVYGYTF TGTGCCAGCAGCTTCGACAGGGCGGAAGTCTATGGCTACACCTTC
- TRBJ1-1 TRBV6-5 - CASTQGRARTEAFF TGTGCCAGCACCCAAGGGAGGGCTCGGACTGAAGCTTTCTTT
- TRBJ1-4 TRBV19 TRBD1 CASRKVQGTNEKLFF TGTGCCAGTAGAAAGGTACAGGGGACTAATGAAAAACTGTTTTTT
- TRBJ1-4 TRBV5-1 TRBD1 CASSLGAGQGVKLFF TGCGCCAGCAGCTTGGGTGCCGGACAGGGTGTAAAACTGTTTTTT
- TRBJ1-6 TRBV27 - CASSFYMAAHNSPLHF TGTGCCAGCAGTTTCTATATGGCAGCGCATAATTCACCCCTCCACTTT
- TRBJ2-2 TRBV4-2 - CASSQAPGGGDTGELFF TGTGCCAGCAGCCAAGCCCCAGGAGGGGGCGACACCGGGGAGCTGTTTTTT
- TRBJ1-6 TRBV25-1 - CASSVGNSPLHF TGTGCCAGCAGTGTGGGCAATTCACCCCTCCACTTT
- TRBJ2-5 TRBV25-1 TRBD2 CALTKGFRGVAETQYF TGTGCCCTAACTAAAGGATTTCGGGGGGTAGCAGAGACCCAGTACTTC
- TRBJ1-2 TRBV27 - CASGARPPPSNYGYTF TGTGCCAGCGGGGCCCGACCTCCCCCTTCTAACTATGGCTACACCTTC
- TRBJ2-7 TRBV7-8 - CASSRTFYEQYF TGTGCCAGCAGCCGGACTTTTTACGAGCAGTACTTC
once TRBJ1-2 TRBV12-3/TRBV12-4 TRBD1 CASSLTGIDGYTF TGTGCCAGCAGTTTGACAGGGATAGATGGCTACACCTTC
- TRBJ2-7 TRBV7-9 TRBD2 CASTLAGRIYEQYF TGTGCCAGCACTCTAGCGGGGAGGATCTACGAGCAGTACTTC
- TRBJ1-2 TRBV18 - CASCERGYTF TGTGCCAGCTGCGAGAGGGGCTACACCTTC
- TRBJ2-5 TRBV5-1 TRBD1 CASSLTGQGGGETQYF TGCGCCAGCAGCTTGACCGGACAGGGGGGCGGGGAGACCCAGTACTTC
- TRBJ1-6 TRBV6-5 - CASSYATGTSPLHF TGTGCCAGCAGTTACGCCACAGGGACTTCACCCCTCCACTTT
- TRBJ1-1 TRBV4-1 - CASSLSQGRRTEAFF TGCGCCAGCAGCCTGTCACAGGGTAGAAGGACTGAAGCTTTCTTT
- TRBJ2-5 TRBV19 TRBD2 CASSLREAGGGTQYF TGTGCCAGTAGCCTTCGAGAAGCGGGGGGTGGGACCCAGTACTTC
- TRBJ1-2 TRBV5-1 - CASSLSDSGLYGYTF TGCGCCAGCAGCTTGTCGGACAGCGGCCTCTATGGCTACACCTTC
many TRBJ1-2 TRBV11-2 - CASSLRGGWNYGYTF TGTGCCAGCAGCCTCCGAGGGGGTTGGAACTATGGCTACACCTTC
- TRBJ1-5 TRBV30 - CAWSVSAKGNQPQHF TGTGCCTGGAGTGTAAGCGCTAAGGGCAATCAGCCCCAGCATTTT
- TRBJ1-5 TRBV5-1 - CASRSGTGPSNQPQHF TGCGCCAGCAGATCCGGTACAGGTCCTAGCAATCAGCCCCAGCATTTT
- TRBJ1-1 TRBV12-3/TRBV12-4 - CASHDRMNTEAFF TGTGCCAGCCATGACAGAATGAACACTGAAGCTTTCTTT
- TRBJ2-3 TRBV9 TRBD2 CASSPRPNSGTSTDTQYF TGTGCCAGCAGCCCGCGCCCCAATAGCGGGACCAGCACAGATACGCAGTATTTT
- TRBJ1-2 TRBV3-1/TRBV3-2 - CASSQTSPQGYGYTF TGTGCCAGCAGCCAAACATCTCCCCAGGGCTATGGCTACACCTTC
few TRBJ2-1 TRBV5-1 TRBD2 CASSLKPGLAGHEQFF TGCGCCAGCAGCTTGAAACCGGGACTAGCGGGTCATGAGCAGTTCTTC
- TRBJ2-3 TRBV9 TRBD2 CASSVALGGGITDTQYF TGTGCCAGCAGCGTAGCTCTCGGCGGGGGTATCACAGATACGCAGTATTTT
- TRBJ1-2 TRBV3-1/TRBV3-2 - CASSQGPHSGNYGYTF TGTGCCAGCAGCCAGGGCCCTCATTCAGGGAACTATGGCTACACCTTC
- TRBJ1-1 TRBV23-1 TRBD1 CASSRGPGTGIGTEAFF TGCGCCAGCAGTCGAGGTCCCGGGACAGGGATCGGCACTGAAGCTTTCTTT
- TRBJ2-2 TRBV4-1 - CASSRQLQGAGNTGELFF TGCGCCAGCAGCCGACAACTTCAAGGGGCTGGGAACACCGGGGAGCTGTTTTTT
- TRBJ1-5 TRBV20-1 - CSARREGPQHF TGCAGTGCTAGACGAGAGGGGCCCCAGCATTTT